Following are 9 T cell receptor beta chains from one sample sequenced in a study of cytomegalovirus exposure and HLA in healthy donors. The study ran its PCR with 60 Vbeta and 13 Jbeta primers. Clones were sequenced by immunoSEQ multiplex PCR, and TCRdb holds only the in-frame ones, with some missing. The sample has about 110,000 clones; the top ten hold 6.5% to 7%. Sequencing input: PBMCs. All receptors come from a man aged 35 to 55 in good health and CMV-seropositive.

The V gene is TRBV19, the J gene TRBJ2-2; 14 nucleotides match TRBD2. The junction had 10 bases not matched to a gene; V was cut back by 3 bases and J by 1 base. This CDR3 is built from 20 residues. The germline CDR1 and CDR2 sequences are LNHDA and SQIVND (reference sequence). The CDR3 DNA sequence: TGTGCCAGTAGTATGAACGGCGCTGGACTAGCGGGAGGGAACACCGGGGAGCTGTTTTTT. Protein: CASSMNGAGLAGGNTGELFF.

The chain joins TRBV28 to TRBJ2-7, with 7 bases lining up with TRBD1. Germline V lookup: CDR1 MDHEN, CDR2 SYDVKM. This CDR3 spans 12 amino acids. V was clipped by 4 bases and J by 6 bases; unmatched bases: 3. CDR3 residues: CASSWGTAEQYF. CDR3 bases: TGTGCCAGCAGTTGGGGGACAGCCGAGCAGTACTTC. The full variable domain, its missing parts supplied by reference TRBV28 and TRBJ2-7, is DVKVTQSSRYLVKRTGEKVFLECVQDMDHENMFWYRQDPGLGLRLIYFSYDVKMKEKGDIPEGYSVSREKKERFSLILESASTNQTSMYLCASSWGTAEQYFGPGTRLTVT.

This sequence joins TRBV29-1 and TRBJ1-2; D is possibly TRBD1 (5 bases). From germline, CDR1 is SQVTM and CDR2 ANQGSEA. V shed 3 bases and J shed 7 bases, with 9 bases lying between them. The CDR3 spans 11 residues. The CDR3 is CSVDRVGGYTF. CDR3 DNA: TGCAGCGTTGACAGGGTTGGTGGCTACACCTTC.

The chain employs TRBV5-4 and TRBJ1-1, with 7 bases lining up with TRBD1. CDR1 is SGHNT, CDR2 YYREEE, per germline (reference sequence). J was trimmed by 4 bases and V by 2 bases; bases with no gene match: 8. CDR3 length equals 15 residues. CDR3 in DNA: TGTGCCAGCAGCTTATCAGGGGGACATTTCACTGAAGCTTTCTTT. As protein: CASSLSGGHFTEAFF.

The rearrangement joins TRBV19 to TRBJ2-4; possibly TRBD2 for D (5 bases). CDR3 length: 14 amino acids. Germline V gene lookup returns CDR1 LNHDA and CDR2 SQIVND (reference sequence). Trimming stripped 2 bases from V and 6 bases from J, with 11 bases between. CDR3 in DNA: TGTGCCAGTAGTATATCCCGTCGGGGAAACATTCAGTACTTC. This codes for CASSISRRGNIQYF.

This chain links TRBV27 with TRBJ2-7; D is undetermined. This CDR3 has 13 residues. Between the trimmed V and J ends, which lost 4 bases and 3 bases, there was a span of 10 bases. Germline V lookup: CDR1 MNHEY, CDR2 SMNVEV (reference sequence). CDR3 sequence reads: CASSYPPYYEQYF. The CDR3 DNA reads TGTGCCAGCAGTTACCCTCCCTACTACGAGCAGTACTTC.

The chain employs TRBV19 and TRBJ2-7; D not resolved. The CDR3 spans 12 residues. Germline V gene data show CDR1 as LNHDA and CDR2 as SQIVND (reference sequence). Trimming took 3 bases from V and 4 from J, leaving 7 bases between them. CDR3 sequence reads: CASSILGYEQYF. CDR3 nucleotide sequence: TGTGCCAGTAGTATCCTAGGATACGAGCAGTACTTC.

The chain couples TRBV27 to TRBJ2-2; TRBD2 might be the D (5 bases). Germline V gene data show CDR1 as MNHEY and CDR2 as SMNVEV (reference sequence). The length of the CDR3 is 15 residues. V gave up 7 bases and J gave up 0 bases, with 12 bases separating them. The CDR3 is CASTPGGPNTGELFF. The CDR3 DNA reads TGTGCCAGCACCCCCGGAGGCCCGAACACCGGGGAGCTGTTTTTT.

The chain carries TRBV18 and TRBJ1-1; TRBD1 matches 7 bases. The V gene end was trimmed by 8 bases and the J gene end by 0 bases; junction bases not matched to a gene: 3. The germline V gene has CDR1 KGHSH and CDR2 LQKENI. The length of the CDR3 is 13 residues. CDR3 loop: CASRGGLNTEAFF. For the CDR3, the DNA is TGTGCCAGCCGAGGGGGCCTGAACACTGAAGCTTTCTTT.